This T cell receptor beta chain was documented in a study of cytomegalovirus exposure and HLA in healthy donors (dated by TCRdb to the late 2010s). Turning to the overall study: The 500 to 700 repertoires of the first cohort and the 95 to 150 validation repertoires were produced on the same platform, according to a later analysis. The study was designed to test whether signatures of past pathogen exposure could be identified by cataloging public T cell receptors. High-throughput TCR immunosequencing, statistical association of individual TCRs with disease status, and machine learning were combined to predict cytomegalovirus infection status. Along with the approximately 700-subject first cohort, a separate validation cohort of approximately 110 different subjects was used.

Worth noting for this clone: No cognate antigen has been identified for it. No clone much larger than this one lies a single base away; base qualities are absent.

Donors formed part of the validation cohort, which comprised over a hundred subjects and was distinct from the first cohort of several hundred subjects. The library was prepared using the immunoSEQ multiplex PCR assay. In the paper's pipeline: A statistical classification framework was built for diagnosing cytomegalovirus status from the catalog of TCR beta chain sequences. What TCRdb holds here is the immuneACCESS table cut down to in-frame rearrangements. Part of the clones is not present; checked against another copy, under half of the missing clones reflect an unresolved V gene, and the others are unexplained. For V, J and clone size, that table is used; D and trimming come from the DNA. In all, the sample holds more than 110,000 clones, and 84% of those were seen once. More than 1.4% of the sample comes from the top ten. The study at large found these results: A few of the identified cytomegalovirus-associated TCR beta chains were confirmed in vitro to be specific for cytomegalovirus antigens. A later analysis lacked HLA typing for the validation cohort, so it scored co-occurrence in that cohort across all 110 or so repertoires. While some public TCRs were present in many individuals, most TCR sequences turned up only very rarely across donors. According to the authors, the approach could potentially be generalized to other disease states and immunological phenotypes. A total of about 150 TCR beta chains were listed by the study as associated with cytomegalovirus. The classifier was reported to diagnose cytomegalovirus status with high specificity and sensitivity in both the original and validation cohorts. A later analysis found that TCRs clustered in the first cohort also tended to co-occur in the 110 or so validation repertoires, with approximately 95% of cluster scores above 0.

The sample consisted of PBMCs. This receptor was identified in a woman in her twenties or thirties in good health and CMV-seronegative.

The sequence in DNA is TGTGCCAGCAGCTCCCAGGGGATCGAGCAGTACTTC. The translation is CASSSQGIEQYF. The rearranged chain carries TRBV11-2 and TRBJ2-7; TRBD1 is perhaps the D gene, given 6 matching bases. Reading from cysteine to phenylalanine, the CDR3 counts 12 amino acids. Only the CDR3 region is kept as DNA, spanning 36 bases read in frame from base 1. V loses 4 bases of germline sequence and J loses 6 bases, and the interval between the two ends is 10 bases. CDR1 and CDR2 (SGHAT, FQNNGV) derive from the germline V gene.